The present T cell receptor beta chain was sequenced within a study of blood T cells in healthy people across ages (dated by TCRdb to between 2015 and 2017). With regard to the full study: Template switching captured roughly one uniquely barcoded TCR beta cDNA molecule per two T cells in model experiments. The study measured age-related changes in TCR beta repertoire diversity using deep sequencing normalized with unique cDNA molecular identifiers. The donors were divided into four age groups: young (average approximately 15 years), middle-aged (over 35), aged (62) and long-lived (roughly 82). To avoid experimental bias, donors of different ages were randomly spread across the sequencing lanes. Two additional independent replicas of 1 million unique cDNA reads from the same blood draw were analyzed for two donors (one aged 18 to 30 and one aged 80 or older). The paper as a whole reports these results and caveats: Observed TCR beta diversity per million T cells fell roughly linearly with age, and a significant reduction was already apparent by age around 40. The CMV infection status of donors was not known, potentially confounding age-related changes in expanded clonotypes. Compared with the aged group, the long-lived group had more naive CD4+ T cells, fewer expanded clones and increased TCR diversity, suggesting age selection. Conclusive comparison of naive and antigen-experienced compartments was prevented by the profiling of bulk unsorted PBMCs. A strong correlation was found between observed TCR beta diversity and the percentage of naive T cells measured by flow cytometry. Total diversity estimates from one million sequenced T cells were considered lower bounds and underestimates.

This clonotype was detected a few times. Its antigen remains undetermined. The input lacks base qualities; no much larger clone sits a single base away. The approximately 39 donors, aged roughly 6 to 90 years, were systemically healthy Caucasian individuals from Russia. Around 10 milliliters of peripheral blood were collected from each donor into EDTA-treated Vacutainer tubes. Ficoll-Paque density-gradient centrifugation was used to isolate PBMCs, with at least 6 million obtained per sample. Trizol reagent was used to extract total RNA from the PBMCs, yielding at least 6 micrograms per sample. For every donor, flow cytometry on a PBMC aliquot measured the percentage of naive CD45RAhigh/CD27high T cells. The CDR1 and CDR2 encoded by the germline V gene are SGHAT and FQNNGV. The CDR3 spans 15 residues, from the cysteine through the phenylalanine. Only the CDR3 region is kept as DNA, spanning 45 bases read in frame from base 1. Germline trimming amounts to 4 bases on V and 4 bases on J, with 5 as the count of junction bases outside the gene matches.

The library was produced with 5' RACE. This sample was sequenced with an Illumina HiSeq 2500. A second PCR of roughly 7 to 12 cycles was run with a J-beta primer mix and a sample-barcoded 5' primer. A template-switch 5' adaptor carrying 12 random nucleotides introduced a unique molecular identifier onto each TCR beta cDNA molecule. At least 2.5 million CDR3-containing paired-end reads were obtained from each sample. First-strand cDNA synthesis was performed from all RNA using the Mint cDNA synthesis kit, with priming by a TRBC-specific oligonucleotide. All cDNA was treated with uracil-DNA glycosylase and then went through a first 18-cycle PCR with the universal primers M1SS and BC2_uni_R. Turning to the authors' computational methods: For normalization, 1 million high-quality reads, each with a distinct molecular identifier, were randomly selected from each sample. Instead of being binned into consensus sequences, reads with shared molecular identifiers were discarded. CDR3 identification, clonotype clustering and error correction used MiTCR with a Q25 quality threshold and the strictest error-elimination algorithm. A nonparametric unseen species model with Euler transformation was used to estimate a lower bound on total TCR beta diversity. Through fastp at Q25 and MiXCR, TCRdb rebuilt clones from the public reads, retaining in-frame beta chains. Duplicate CDR3 protein sequences are folded into a single record with the most common DNA and genes. Here the V and J calls rest on TCRdb's processing, not on the authors' analysis. The sample table shows about 1.5 million distinct CDR3 sequences, and about 40% are seen once. The top ten hold approximately 7.9% of the sample.

This TCR was recovered from a young woman in good health. Recombination joined TRBV11-2 with TRBJ2-1; TRBD1 lines up with 9 middle nucleotides. Sequencing was done on a sample of blood. The nucleotides read TGTGCCAGCAGCTCCGGGACAGGGAAGTACAATGAGCAGTTCTTC. The resulting protein is CASSSGTGKYNEQFF.